This T cell receptor beta chain emerged from a study of blood T cell repertoires in COVID-19. Across the whole study: Acute-phase and convalescent COVID-19 samples originated in the United States, Italy and Spain. T cells, B-cell-depleted T cells, or PBMCs provided the cDNA or gDNA that served as material.

Germline V gene data show CDR1 as MNHEY and CDR2 as SMNVEV (reference sequence). This CDR3 is 15 amino acids long. The V end lost 6 bases, the J end lost 10 bases, and 19 bases lay between the germline ends. Authors' processing steps: Reference gene primer amplification in the assay estimated nucleated cell counts. Generated by immunoSEQ multiplex PCR, the TCRdb table keeps only in-frame clones and is missing some. The DNA gave D and trimming, while V, J and clone size come from that table. Of tens of thousands of clones listed, about 88% are singletons. The TCR was taken from a human donor in a cohort sampled during active COVID-19. Sequencing was carried out using peripheral blood. V and J are TRBV27 and TRBJ1-6, with D uncertain. CDR3 region: CASRQDLAGGSPLHF. The CDR3 coding sequence is TGTGCCAGCAGGCAGGACCTCGCGGGAGGCTCACCCCTCCACTTT.